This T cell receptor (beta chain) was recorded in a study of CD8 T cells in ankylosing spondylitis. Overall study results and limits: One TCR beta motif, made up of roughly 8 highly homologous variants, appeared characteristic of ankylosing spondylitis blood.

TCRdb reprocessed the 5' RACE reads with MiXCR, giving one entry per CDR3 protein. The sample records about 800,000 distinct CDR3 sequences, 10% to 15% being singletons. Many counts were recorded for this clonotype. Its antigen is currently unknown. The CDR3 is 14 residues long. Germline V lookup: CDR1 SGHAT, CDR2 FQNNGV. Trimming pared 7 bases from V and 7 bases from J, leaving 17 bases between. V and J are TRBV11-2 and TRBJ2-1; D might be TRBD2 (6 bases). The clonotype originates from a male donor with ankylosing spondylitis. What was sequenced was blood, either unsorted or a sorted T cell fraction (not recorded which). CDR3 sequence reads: CASTVGGALNEQFF. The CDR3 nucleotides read TGTGCCAGCACCGTCGGGGGAGCGCTTAATGAGCAGTTCTTC.